The 9 T cell receptor beta chains given below trace back to one sample, sequenced in a study of radiotherapy plus CTLA-4 blockade in lung cancer. Generated by immunoSEQ multiplex PCR, the TCRdb table keeps only in-frame clones and is missing some. The sample carries tens of thousands of clones, 70% recorded once. The specimen was peripheral blood, collected from a patient treated with radiotherapy plus ipilimumab. Source of these receptors: a human donor with non-small cell lung cancer who had stable disease on radiotherapy plus ipilimumab.

The chain has TRBV7-8 and TRBJ2-1; TRBD2 aligns across 11 bases. CDR1 SGHVS and CDR2 FQNEAQ come from the germline V gene. CDR3 size: 15 residues. With V trimmed by 1 base and J by 8 bases, 4 bases remained unmatched. CDR3 coding DNA: TGTGCCAGCAGCTTAGATCCTAGCGGGGGGTATGAGCAGTTCTTC. Translating gives CASSLDPSGGYEQFF.

The chain links TRBV7-8 to TRBJ1-6, with a tentative D call TRBD1 (5 bases). The germline V gene encodes CDR1 SGHVS and CDR2 FQNEAQ. The V end was cut by 5 bases, the J end by 7 bases, with 15 bases between. CDR3 size: 15 residues. The CDR3 sequence is CASSQPGSGNSPLHF. The CDR3 DNA reads TGTGCCAGCAGCCAACCAGGGAGCGGGAATTCACCCCTCCACTTT.

A few counts support this clone. This chain joins TRBV6-1 and TRBJ2-7, with D possibly TRBD1 on 5 matching bases. Germline CDR1 is MNHNS and CDR2 is SASEGT. Trimming removed 8 bases at V and 3 bases at J, with 8 bases between. The CDR3 totals 11 residues. CDR3 bases: TGTGCCAGCGGGCAGGGCTACGAGCAGTACTTC. Amino acid sequence: CASGQGYEQYF.

This clone has more than one count but fewer than ten. V and J are TRBV21-1 and TRBJ2-3; no DNA check was done on the table's D call, TRBD2. TRBV21-1 is deemed a pseudogene. The CDR3 loop spans 15 amino acids. The CDR3 coding sequence is TGTGCCAGCAGCAACAGCGGGACGGGCACAGATACGCAGTATTTT. Protein: CASSNSGTGTDTQYF.

CDR3 nucleotide sequence: TGCGCCAGCAGCTTGGACCCTGGGAGCTCCTACGAGCAGTACTTC. This translates into CASSLDPGSSYEQYF. V usage is TRBV5-1 and J usage is TRBJ2-7, with D perhaps matching TRBD2 (5 bases). CDR3 length: 15 amino acids. Trimming shortened V by 0 bases and J by 0 bases, and 10 bases separated the two germline ends. Per the germline V gene, CDR1 is SGHRS and CDR2 is YFSETQ.

The CDR3: CASSENGSYGYTF. The CDR3 DNA reads TGTGCCAGCAGTGAGAACGGTTCCTATGGCTACACCTTC. The V gene is TRBV6-1, the J gene TRBJ1-2; no clear D gene. CDR3 length equals 13 residues. Trimming removed 3 bases from V and 4 bases from J, with 9 bases in between. Germline CDR1 reads MNHNS; CDR2 reads SASEGT.

The chain links TRBV19 to TRBJ1-1, with D perhaps matching TRBD1 (5 bases). Trimming removed 6 bases at V and 11 bases at J, with 22 bases between. In germline, CDR1 is LNHDA, CDR2 SQIVND (reference sequence). This CDR3 region has 14 residues. CDR3 DNA: TGTGCCAGTAGGCCCAGGGTACAGGTGGGGGGGGCTTTCTTT. Protein sequence: CASRPRVQVGGAFF.

The gene calls are TRBV19 and TRBJ1-5; TRBD1 matches 7 bases. V gave up 5 bases and J gave up 3 bases; unmatched junction bases: 10. The CDR3 has 16 amino acids. Germline V gene lookup returns CDR1 LNHDA and CDR2 SQIVND (reference sequence). The CDR3 sequence: CASSPRQGRNNQPQHF. Here the CDR3 DNA reads TGTGCCAGTAGTCCAAGACAGGGTAGGAACAATCAGCCCCAGCATTTT. Full variable domain (remainder filled in from reference TRBV19 and TRBJ1-5): DGGITQSPKYLFRKEGQNVTLSCEQNLNHDAMYWYRQDPGQGLRLIYYSQIVNDFQKGDIAEGYSVSREKKESFPLTVTSAQKNPTAFYLCASSPRQGRNNQPQHFGDGTRLSIL.

The chain joins TRBV18 to TRBJ2-2; 10 nucleotides match TRBD1. The CDR3 extends over 17 amino acids. V lost 1 base to trimming and J lost 3 bases; unmatched junction nucleotides: 5. The germline CDR1 and CDR2 sequences are KGHSH and LQKENI. The CDR3: CASSPRLTGGDTGELFF. The CDR3 DNA follows: TGTGCCAGCTCACCACGATTGACAGGGGGCGACACCGGGGAGCTGTTTTTT.